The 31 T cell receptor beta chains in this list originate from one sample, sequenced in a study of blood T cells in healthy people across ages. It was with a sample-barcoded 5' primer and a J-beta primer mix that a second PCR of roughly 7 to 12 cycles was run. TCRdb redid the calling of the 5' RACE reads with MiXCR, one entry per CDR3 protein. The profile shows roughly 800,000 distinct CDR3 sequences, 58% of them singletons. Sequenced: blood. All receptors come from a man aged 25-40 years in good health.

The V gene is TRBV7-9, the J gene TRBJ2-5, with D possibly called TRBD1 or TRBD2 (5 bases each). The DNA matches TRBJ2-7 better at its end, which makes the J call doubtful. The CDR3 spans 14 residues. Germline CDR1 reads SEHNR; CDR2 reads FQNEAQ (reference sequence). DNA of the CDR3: TGTGCCAGCAGCTTAGACGGGACCTCCTACGAGCAGTACTTC. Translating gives CASSLDGTSYEQYF.

DNA of the CDR3: TGTGCCAGCAGCTTGAGGCTAGGGATTTCCTACGAGCAGTACTTC. Residues: CASSLRLGISYEQYF. The rearrangement links TRBV5-8 to TRBJ2-7, with D uncertain. The V end lost 1 base, the J end lost 1 base, and 12 bases lay between the germline ends. CDR1 SGHTS and CDR2 YDEGEE come from the germline V gene. The CDR3 length is 15 residues.

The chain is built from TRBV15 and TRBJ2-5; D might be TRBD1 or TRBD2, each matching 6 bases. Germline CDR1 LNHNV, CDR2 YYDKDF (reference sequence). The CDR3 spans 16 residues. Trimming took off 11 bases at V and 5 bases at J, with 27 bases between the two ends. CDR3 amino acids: CAPTLYPGAPRETQYF. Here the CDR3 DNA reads TGTGCCCCCACCTTGTACCCGGGGGCGCCGAGGGAGACCCAGTACTTC.

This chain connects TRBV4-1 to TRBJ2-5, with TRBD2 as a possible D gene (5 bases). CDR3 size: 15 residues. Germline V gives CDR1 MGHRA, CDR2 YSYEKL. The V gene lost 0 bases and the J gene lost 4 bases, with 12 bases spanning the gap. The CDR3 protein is CASSQDSLAGETQYF. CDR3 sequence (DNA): TGCGCCAGCAGCCAAGATTCCCTAGCAGGAGAGACCCAGTACTTC.

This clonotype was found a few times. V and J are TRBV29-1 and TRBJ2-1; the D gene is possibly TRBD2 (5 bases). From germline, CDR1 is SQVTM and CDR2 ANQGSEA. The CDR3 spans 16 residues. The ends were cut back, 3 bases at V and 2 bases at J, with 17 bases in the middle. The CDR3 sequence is CSVDYSGFLTYNEQFF. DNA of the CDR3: TGCAGCGTTGATTATTCGGGATTTTTGACCTACAATGAGCAGTTCTTC.

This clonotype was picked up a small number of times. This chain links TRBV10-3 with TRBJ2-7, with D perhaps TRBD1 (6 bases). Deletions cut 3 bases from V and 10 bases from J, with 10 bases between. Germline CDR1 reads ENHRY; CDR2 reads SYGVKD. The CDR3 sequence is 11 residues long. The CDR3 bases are TGTGCCATCAGTGACGACAGGAGTCAGTACTTC. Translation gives CAISDDRSQYF.

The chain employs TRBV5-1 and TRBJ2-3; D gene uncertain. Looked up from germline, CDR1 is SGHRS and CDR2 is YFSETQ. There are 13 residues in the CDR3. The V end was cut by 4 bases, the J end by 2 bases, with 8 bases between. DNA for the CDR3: TGCGCCAGCAGCCAATCTCACACAGATACGCAGTATTTT. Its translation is CASSQSHTDTQYF.

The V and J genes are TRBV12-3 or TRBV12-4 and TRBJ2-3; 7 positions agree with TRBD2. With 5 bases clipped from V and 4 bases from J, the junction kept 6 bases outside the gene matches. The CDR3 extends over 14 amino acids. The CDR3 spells CASSVSSGADTQYF. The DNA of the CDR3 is TGTGCCAGCAGTGTGTCTAGCGGAGCAGATACGCAGTATTTT.

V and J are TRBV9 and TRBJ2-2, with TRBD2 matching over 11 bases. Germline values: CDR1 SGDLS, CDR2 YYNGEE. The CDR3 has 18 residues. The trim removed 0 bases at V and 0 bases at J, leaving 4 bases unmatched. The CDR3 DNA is TGTGCCAGCAGCGTAGAACTAGCGGGGGCCGCGAACACCGGGGAGCTGTTTTTT. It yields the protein CASSVELAGAANTGELFF.

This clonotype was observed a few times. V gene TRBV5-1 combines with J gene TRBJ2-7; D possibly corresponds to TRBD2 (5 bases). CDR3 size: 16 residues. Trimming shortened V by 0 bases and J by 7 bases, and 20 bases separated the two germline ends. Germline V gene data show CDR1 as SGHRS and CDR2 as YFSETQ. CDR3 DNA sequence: TGCGCCAGCAGCTTGGATGGGCCTCGGGGTCAGAGGGAGCAGTACTTC. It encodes CASSLDGPRGQREQYF.

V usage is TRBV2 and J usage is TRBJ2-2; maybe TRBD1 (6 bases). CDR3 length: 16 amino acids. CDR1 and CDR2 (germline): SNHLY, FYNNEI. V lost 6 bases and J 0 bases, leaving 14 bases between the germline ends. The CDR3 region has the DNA TGTGCCAGCAGCGAGGGACACCCCGCGAACACCGGGGAGCTGTTTTTT. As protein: CASSEGHPANTGELFF. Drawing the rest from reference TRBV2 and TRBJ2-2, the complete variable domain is EPEVTQTPSHQVTQMGQEVILRCVPISNHLYFYWYRQILGQKVEFLVSFYNNEISEKSEIFDDQFSVERPDGSNFTLKIRSTKLEDSAMYFCASSEGHPANTGELFFGEGSRLTVL.

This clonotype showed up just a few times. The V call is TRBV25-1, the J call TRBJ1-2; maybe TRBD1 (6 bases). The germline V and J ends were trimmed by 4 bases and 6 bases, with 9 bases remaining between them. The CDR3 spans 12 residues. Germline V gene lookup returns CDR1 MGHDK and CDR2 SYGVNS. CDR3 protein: CASSVGADGYTF. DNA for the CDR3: TGTGCCAGCAGTGTGGGGGCCGATGGCTACACCTTC.

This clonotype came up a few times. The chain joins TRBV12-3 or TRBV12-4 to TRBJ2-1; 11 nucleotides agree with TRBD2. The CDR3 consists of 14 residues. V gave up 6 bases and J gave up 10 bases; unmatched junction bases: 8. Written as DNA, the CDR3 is TGTGCCAGCAGGGCGATAGCGGGAGGGTTCGAGCAGTTCTTC. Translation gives CASRAIAGGFEQFF.

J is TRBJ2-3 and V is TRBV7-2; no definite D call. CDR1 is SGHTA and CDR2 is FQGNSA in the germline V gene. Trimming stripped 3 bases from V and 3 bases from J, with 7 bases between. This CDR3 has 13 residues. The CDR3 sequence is CASSFEVTDTQYF. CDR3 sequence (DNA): TGTGCCAGCAGCTTCGAGGTTACAGATACGCAGTATTTT.

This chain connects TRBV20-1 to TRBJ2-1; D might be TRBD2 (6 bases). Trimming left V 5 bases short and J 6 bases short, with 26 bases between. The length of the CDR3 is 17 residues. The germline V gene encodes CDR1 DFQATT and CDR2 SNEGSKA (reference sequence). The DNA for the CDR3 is TGCAGTGCTGCCAACAGTTACCCGGGAGCCGCGGGCAATGAGCAGTTCTTC. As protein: CSAANSYPGAAGNEQFF.

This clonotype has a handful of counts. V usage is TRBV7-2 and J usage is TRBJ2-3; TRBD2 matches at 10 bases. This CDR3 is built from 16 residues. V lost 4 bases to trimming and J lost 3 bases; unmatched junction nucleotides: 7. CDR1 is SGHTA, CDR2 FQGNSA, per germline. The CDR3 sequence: CASSWTASGGTDTQYF. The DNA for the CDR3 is TGTGCCAGCAGCTGGACGGCTAGCGGGGGTACAGATACGCAGTATTTT.

CDR3 amino acids: CASSLSGRGPHGYTF. DNA of the CDR3: TGTGCCAGCAGCTTATCCGGGAGGGGCCCTCATGGCTACACCTTC. This chain uses TRBV7-9 with TRBJ1-2; D perhaps matches TRBD1 (5 bases). V lost 2 bases and J 6 bases, leaving 16 bases between the germline ends. The CDR3 runs to 15 residues. CDR1 is SEHNR, CDR2 FQNEAQ, per germline (reference sequence).

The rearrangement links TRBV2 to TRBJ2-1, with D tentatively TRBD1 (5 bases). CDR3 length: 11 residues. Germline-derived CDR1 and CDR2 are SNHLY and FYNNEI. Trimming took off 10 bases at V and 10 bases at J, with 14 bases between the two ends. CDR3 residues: CATRRQNEQFF. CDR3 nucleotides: TGTGCCACCAGAAGACAGAACGAGCAGTTCTTC.

CDR3: CASSISEVGTQYF. In nucleotides, the CDR3 is TGTGCCAGCAGCATCTCCGAGGTTGGGACCCAGTACTTC. This rearrangement joins TRBV9 to TRBJ2-5; the D is unclear. V lost 4 bases and J lost 7, with 14 bases in between. The CDR3 runs to 13 residues. CDR1 and CDR2 (germline): SGDLS, YYNGEE.

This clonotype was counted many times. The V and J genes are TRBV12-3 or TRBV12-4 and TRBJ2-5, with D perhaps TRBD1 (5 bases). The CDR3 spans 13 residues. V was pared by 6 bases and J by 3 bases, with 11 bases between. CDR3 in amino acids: CASSFAGKETQYF. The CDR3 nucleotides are TGTGCCAGCAGCTTCGCAGGGAAAGAGACCCAGTACTTC.

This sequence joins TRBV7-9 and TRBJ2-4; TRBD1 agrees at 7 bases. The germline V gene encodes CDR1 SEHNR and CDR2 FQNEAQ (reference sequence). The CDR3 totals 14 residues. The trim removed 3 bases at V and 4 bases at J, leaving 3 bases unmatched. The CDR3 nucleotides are TGTGCCAGCAGCTTGGACAGGCTGAAAAACATTCAGTACTTC. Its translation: CASSLDRLKNIQYF.

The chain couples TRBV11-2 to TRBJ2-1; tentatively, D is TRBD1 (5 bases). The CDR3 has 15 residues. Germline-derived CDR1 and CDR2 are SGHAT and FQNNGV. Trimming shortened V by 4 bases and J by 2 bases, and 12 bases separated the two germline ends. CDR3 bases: TGTGCCAGCAGCTCCCCGCCGACAGCCTACAATGAGCAGTTCTTC. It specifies CASSSPPTAYNEQFF.

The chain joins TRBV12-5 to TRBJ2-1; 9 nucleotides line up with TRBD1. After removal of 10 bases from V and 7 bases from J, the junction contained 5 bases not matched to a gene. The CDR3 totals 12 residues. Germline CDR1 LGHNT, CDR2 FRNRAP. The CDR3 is CATGQGRNEQFF. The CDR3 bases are TGTGCTACAGGACAGGGGCGGAATGAGCAGTTCTTC.

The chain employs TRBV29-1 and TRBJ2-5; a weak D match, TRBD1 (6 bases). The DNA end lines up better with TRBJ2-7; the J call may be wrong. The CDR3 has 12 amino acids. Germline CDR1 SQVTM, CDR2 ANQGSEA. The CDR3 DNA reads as TGCAGCGTTGAGGGGGCAGGTTACGAGCAGTACTTC. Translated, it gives CSVEGAGYEQYF.

The CDR3 nucleotides read TGTGCCATCAGTTTGGGACTAGCGGGAGATGAGCAGTTCTTC. Amino acid sequence: CAISLGLAGDEQFF. This chain links TRBV10-3 with TRBJ2-1, with 14 bases matching TRBD2. The J segment lost 8 bases and the V segment lost 5 bases, leaving 2 bases of the junction unmatched. The CDR3 consists of 14 residues. CDR1 is ENHRY, CDR2 SYGVKD, per germline.

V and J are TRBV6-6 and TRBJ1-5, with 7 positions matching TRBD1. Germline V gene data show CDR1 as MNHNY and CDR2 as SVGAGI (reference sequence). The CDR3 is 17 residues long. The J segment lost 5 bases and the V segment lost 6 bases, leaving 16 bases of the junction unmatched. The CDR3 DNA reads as TGTGCCAGCAGCAGGCCCGCGGGAGGGACAGTTGATCAGCCCCAGCATTTT. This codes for CASSRPAGGTVDQPQHF.

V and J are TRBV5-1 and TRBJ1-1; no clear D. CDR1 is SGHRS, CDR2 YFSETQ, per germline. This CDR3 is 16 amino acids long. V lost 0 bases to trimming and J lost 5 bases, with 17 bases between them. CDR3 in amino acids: CASSLDWVLGRTEAFF. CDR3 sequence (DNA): TGCGCCAGCAGCTTGGACTGGGTGCTGGGGAGGACTGAAGCTTTCTTT.

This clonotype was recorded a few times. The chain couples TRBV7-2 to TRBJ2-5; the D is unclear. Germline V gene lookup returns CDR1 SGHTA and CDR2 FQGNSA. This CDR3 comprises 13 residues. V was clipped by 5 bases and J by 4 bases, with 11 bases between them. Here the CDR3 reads CASSPQRTETQYF. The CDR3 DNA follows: TGTGCCAGCAGCCCACAAAGAACAGAGACCCAGTACTTC.

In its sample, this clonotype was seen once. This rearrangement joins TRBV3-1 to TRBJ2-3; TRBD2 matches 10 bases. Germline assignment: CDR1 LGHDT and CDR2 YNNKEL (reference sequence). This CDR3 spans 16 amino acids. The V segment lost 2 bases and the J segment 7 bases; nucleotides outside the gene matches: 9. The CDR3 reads CASSQKPGLAINTQYF. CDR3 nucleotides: TGTGCCAGCAGCCAAAAGCCGGGACTAGCGATAAATACGCAGTATTTT.

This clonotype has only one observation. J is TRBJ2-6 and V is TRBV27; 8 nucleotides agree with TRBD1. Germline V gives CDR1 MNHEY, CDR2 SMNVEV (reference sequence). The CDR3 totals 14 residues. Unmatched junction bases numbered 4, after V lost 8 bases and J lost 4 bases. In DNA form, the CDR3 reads TGTGCCAGCCAGGGGGCGTCGGGGGCCAACGTCCTGACTTTC. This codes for CASQGASGANVLTF. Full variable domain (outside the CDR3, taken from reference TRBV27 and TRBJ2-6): EAQVTQNPRYLITVTGKKLTVTCSQNMNHEYMSWYRQDPGLGLRQIYYSMNVEVTDKGDVPEGYKVSRKEKRNFPLILESPSPNQTSLYFCASQGASGANVLTFGAGSRLTVL.

The CDR3 DNA sequence: TGTGCCAGCAGCTTATTACACGGGACCCAGTACTTC. It specifies CASSLLHGTQYF. The chain has TRBV7-9 and TRBJ2-5, with no clear D. The CDR3 has 12 amino acids. V gave up 2 bases and J gave up 7 bases, with 8 bases separating them. Germline assignment: CDR1 SEHNR and CDR2 FQNEAQ (reference sequence).